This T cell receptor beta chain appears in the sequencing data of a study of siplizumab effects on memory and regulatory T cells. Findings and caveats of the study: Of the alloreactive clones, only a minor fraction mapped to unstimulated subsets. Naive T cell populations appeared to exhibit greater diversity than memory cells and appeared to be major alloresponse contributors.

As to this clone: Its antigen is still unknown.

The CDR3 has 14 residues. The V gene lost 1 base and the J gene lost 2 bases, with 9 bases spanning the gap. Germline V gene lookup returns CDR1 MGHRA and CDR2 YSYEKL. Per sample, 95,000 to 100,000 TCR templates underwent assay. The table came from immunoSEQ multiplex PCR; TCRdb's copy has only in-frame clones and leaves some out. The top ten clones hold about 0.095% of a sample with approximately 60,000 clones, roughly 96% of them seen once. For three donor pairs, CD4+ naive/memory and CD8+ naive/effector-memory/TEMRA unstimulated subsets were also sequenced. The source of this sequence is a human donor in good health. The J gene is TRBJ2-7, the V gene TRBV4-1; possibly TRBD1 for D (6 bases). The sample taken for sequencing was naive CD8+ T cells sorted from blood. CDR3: CASSQATGPYEQYF. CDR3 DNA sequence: TGCGCCAGCAGCCAAGCGACAGGCCCCTACGAGCAGTACTTC.